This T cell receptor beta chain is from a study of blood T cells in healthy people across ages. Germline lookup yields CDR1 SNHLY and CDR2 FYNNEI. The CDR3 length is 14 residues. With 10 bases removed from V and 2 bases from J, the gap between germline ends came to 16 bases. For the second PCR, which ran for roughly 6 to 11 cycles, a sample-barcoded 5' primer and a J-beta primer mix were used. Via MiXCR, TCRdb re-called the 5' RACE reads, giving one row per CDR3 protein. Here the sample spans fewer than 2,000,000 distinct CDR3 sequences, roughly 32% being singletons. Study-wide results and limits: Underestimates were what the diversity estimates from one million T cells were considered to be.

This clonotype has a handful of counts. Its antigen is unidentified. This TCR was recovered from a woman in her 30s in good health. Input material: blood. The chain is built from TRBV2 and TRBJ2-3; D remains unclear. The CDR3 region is CATEKGLNTDTQYF. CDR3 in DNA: TGTGCCACGGAAAAGGGCCTAAACACAGATACGCAGTATTTT.